The 2 T cell receptor beta chains below were found in one sample sequenced in a study of cytomegalovirus exposure and HLA in healthy donors listed by TCRdb under 2017. The library relied on the immunoSEQ multiplex PCR assay. This is the immuneACCESS table as TCRdb keeps it, with only in-frame sequences that have V and J called. A part of the clones is gone; compared with another copy, unresolved V genes explain less than half, and the rest is unexplained. This sample is represented by 150,000 to 160,000 clones; around 84% of them were singletons. Roughly 2.1% of the sample is in the top ten clones. Specimen: PBMCs. The receptors were sampled from a human donor in good health.

The chain carries TRBV28 and TRBJ1-2; D is unclear. Germline values: CDR1 MDHEN, CDR2 SYDVKM. Trimming removed 4 bases at V and 4 bases at J, with 13 bases between. The CDR3 totals 14 residues. As DNA, the CDR3 is TGTGCCAGCAGTTCCGGATGGCGGGGCTATGGCTACACCTTC. It specifies CASSSGWRGYGYTF.

The J gene is TRBJ1-2, the V gene TRBV4-1; 11 bases are a match to TRBD1. The CDR3 loop spans 17 amino acids. CDR1 and CDR2 from the germline V gene are MGHRA and YSYEKL. Losses at the gene ends were 1 base for V and 5 bases for J; bases not matched to a gene: 9. As DNA, the CDR3 is TGCGCCAGCAGCCAAGTGGGCGGACAGGGGGCATCTTATGGCTACACCTTC. It yields the protein CASSQVGGQGASYGYTF.